Following are 26 T cell receptor beta chains from one sample sequenced in a study of cytomegalovirus exposure and HLA in healthy donors. It was with 60 Vbeta and 13 Jbeta primers that the PCR ran. Clones were read by immunoSEQ multiplex PCR, and TCRdb kept only the in-frame ones, dropping some. Here the sample spans about 120,000 clones, roughly 78% being singletons. The specimen sequenced was PBMCs. The source of these receptors is a man in his thirties or forties in good health and CMV-seropositive.

This chain connects TRBV18 to TRBJ1-2; tentatively, D is TRBD1 (6 bases). CDR3 length equals 13 residues. CDR1 KGHSH and CDR2 LQKENI come from the germline V gene. The V end was cut by 2 bases, the J end by 8 bases, with 12 bases between. CDR3 loop: CASSPEDSVGYTF. The CDR3 DNA follows: TGTGCCAGCTCACCAGAGGACAGCGTCGGCTACACCTTC.

CDR3 protein: CASSVGTAGAGDEQYF. DNA for the CDR3: TGTGCCAGCAGCGTAGGTACGGCAGGCGCCGGGGACGAGCAGTACTTC. The chain links TRBV9 to TRBJ2-7, with D possibly matching TRBD2 (5 bases). Trimming cost V 0 bases and J 5 bases, with 18 bases left between them. The germline gives CDR1 SGDLS, CDR2 YYNGEE. The CDR3 spans 16 residues. Full variable domain (remainder filled in from reference TRBV9 and TRBJ2-7): DSGVTQTPKHLITATGQRVTLRCSPRSGDLSVYWYQQSLDQGLQFLIQYYNGEERAKGNILERFSAQQFPDLHSELNLSSLELGDSALYFCASSVGTAGAGDEQYFGPGTRLTVT.

CDR3 protein: CASSESGSVGEQFF. Here the CDR3 DNA reads TGCGCCAGCAGTGAAAGCGGTTCGGTAGGTGAGCAGTTCTTC. This chain uses TRBV10-1 with TRBJ2-1; perhaps TRBD2 as D (5 bases). Trimming removed 3 bases at V and 9 bases at J, with 15 bases between. Germline-derived CDR1 and CDR2 are WNHNN and SYGVQD (reference sequence). This CDR3 has 14 amino acids.

This chain links TRBV4-2 with TRBJ1-3, with D unresolved. Trimming pared 0 bases from V and 7 bases from J, leaving 16 bases between. There are 16 residues in the CDR3. Germline lookup yields CDR1 LGHNA and CDR2 YNFKEQ. The CDR3 region has the DNA TGTGCCAGCAGCCAAGACGCCCGGGATTCCTTTAACACCATATATTTT. This encodes CASSQDARDSFNTIYF.

The rearrangement links TRBV28 to TRBJ1-5, with D unresolved. This CDR3 comprises 15 residues. The germline CDR1 and CDR2 sequences are MDHEN and SYDVKM. The ends were cut back, 0 bases at V and 7 bases at J, with 13 bases in the middle. CDR3 loop: CASSLWRGFVQPQHF. Here the CDR3 DNA reads TGTGCCAGCAGTTTATGGCGAGGTTTCGTACAGCCCCAGCATTTT.

The rearrangement uses TRBV9 and TRBJ2-1; 12 bases agree with TRBD1. The CDR3 has 15 amino acids. In germline, CDR1 is SGDLS, CDR2 YYNGEE. Germline trimming cut 3 bases from V and 8 bases from J; bases unmatched to any gene: 6. The CDR3 nucleotides are TGTGCCAGCAGCGCCCGGGACAGGGGGCGTGATGAGCAGTTCTTC. Its translation is CASSARDRGRDEQFF. Together with reference TRBV9 and TRBJ2-1, the CDR3 gives the full variable domain: DSGVTQTPKHLITATGQRVTLRCSPRSGDLSVYWYQQSLDQGLQFLIQYYNGEERAKGNILERFSAQQFPDLHSELNLSSLELGDSALYFCASSARDRGRDEQFFGPGTRLTVL.

The gene calls are TRBV6-6 and TRBJ1-5; TRBD1 matches at 7 bases. The CDR3 contains 12 residues. V was clipped by 11 bases and J by 3 bases; unmatched bases: 4. CDR1 and CDR2 from the germline V gene are MNHNY and SVGAGI (reference sequence). CDR3 in amino acids: CAAGTVNQPQHF. CDR3 DNA sequence: TGTGCCGCGGGGACAGTCAATCAGCCCCAGCATTTT.

The chain uses TRBV7-9 and TRBJ1-3; D may be TRBD1 (5 bases). Trimming removed 0 bases from V and 3 bases from J, with 12 bases in between. CDR1 and CDR2 from the germline V gene are SEHNR and FQNEAQ (reference sequence). The CDR3 loop spans 16 amino acids. Here the CDR3 reads CASSLAGGLGGNTIYF. The CDR3 DNA reads TGTGCCAGCAGCTTAGCCGGGGGTTTAGGTGGAAACACCATATATTTT.

Note on this clone: In the same sample, other DNA sequences code for this CDR3. The chain uses TRBV5-1 and TRBJ2-3, with 7 bases identical to TRBD1. The CDR3 spans 15 residues. V shed 0 bases, J shed 4 bases, and the junction held 5 bases outside the gene matches. From germline, CDR1 is SGHRS and CDR2 YFSETQ. CDR3 in amino acids: CASSLGGGPADTQYF. Written as DNA, the CDR3 is TGCGCCAGCAGCTTGGGAGGGGGCCCAGCAGATACGCAGTATTTT. Complete variable domain (other parts from reference TRBV5-1 and TRBJ2-3): KAGVTQTPRYLIKTRGQQVTLSCSPISGHRSVSWYQQTPGQGLQFLFEYFSETQRNKGNFPGRFSGRQFSNSRSEMNVSTLELGDSALYLCASSLGGGPADTQYFGPGTRLTVL.

The CDR3 is CASSIGTGKEKLFF. In DNA form, the CDR3 reads TGTGCCAGTAGTATAGGCACCGGGAAAGAAAAACTGTTTTTT. The V and J genes are TRBV19 and TRBJ1-4; D call uncertain. Trimming removed 1 base from V and 8 bases from J, with 11 bases in between. The germline V gene encodes CDR1 LNHDA and CDR2 SQIVND (reference sequence). The CDR3 covers 14 residues.

This clone was counted only a few times. This chain joins TRBV7-8 and TRBJ2-1, with 7 bases fitting TRBD2. This CDR3 spans 14 amino acids. J was trimmed by 2 bases and V by 5 bases; bases with no gene match: 3. Germline V gene sequence: CDR1 SGHVS, CDR2 FQNEAQ. The CDR3 spells CASSREGAYNEQFF. CDR3 sequence (DNA): TGTGCCAGCAGCAGGGAGGGAGCCTACAATGAGCAGTTCTTC.

The chain combines TRBV5-1 with TRBJ1-2; 7 nucleotides agree with TRBD1. J gave up 4 bases and V 0 bases, and 12 bases lay outside the gene matches. The CDR3 totals 17 residues. Per the germline V gene, CDR1 is SGHRS and CDR2 is YFSETQ. The CDR3: CASSLDIPGGVGYGYTF. CDR3 DNA sequence: TGCGCCAGCAGCTTGGATATCCCAGGGGGAGTCGGCTATGGCTACACCTTC.

The chain links TRBV7-9 to TRBJ2-3; a possible D gene is TRBD2 (6 bases). CDR1 and CDR2 (germline): SEHNR, FQNEAQ (reference sequence). V shed 4 bases and J shed 2 bases, with 7 bases lying between them. This CDR3 comprises 13 residues. CDR3 nucleotide sequence: TGTGCCAGCAGCTGGGAGGCCACAGATACGCAGTATTTT. Translating it yields CASSWEATDTQYF.

J is TRBJ2-1 and V is TRBV27; 16 bases are a match to TRBD2. The trim removed 4 bases at V and 6 bases at J, leaving 6 bases unmatched. The CDR3 is made up of 17 amino acids. CDR1 is MNHEY and CDR2 is SMNVEV in the germline V gene (reference sequence). CDR3 sequence reads: CASSSFGTSGRANEQFF. The CDR3 DNA reads TGTGCCAGCAGTTCATTCGGGACTAGCGGGAGGGCCAATGAGCAGTTCTTC.

CDR3 nucleotide sequence: TGCGCCAGCACGTTCCCCGGGCAAGAGACCCAGTACTTC. Protein product: CASTFPGQETQYF. The chain joins TRBV5-1 to TRBJ2-5; the D is unclear. The germline gives CDR1 SGHRS, CDR2 YFSETQ. The CDR3 consists of 13 residues. Trimming took off 6 bases at V and 2 bases at J, with 11 bases between the two ends.

This clone was observed a few times. The genes are TRBV4-2 and TRBJ2-1; D is undetermined. Between the trimmed V and J ends, which lost 1 base and 1 base, there was a span of 11 bases. Germline CDR1 reads LGHNA; CDR2 reads YNFKEQ. This CDR3 is built from 16 residues. The CDR3 coding sequence is TGTGCCAGCAGCCAAGCCCCCCCCCAATCCTACAATGAGCAGTTCTTC. Its protein product is CASSQAPPQSYNEQFF.

V and J are TRBV10-3 and TRBJ2-7; 10 bases map to TRBD1. In germline, CDR1 is ENHRY, CDR2 SYGVKD. The J segment lost 6 bases and the V segment lost 11 bases, leaving 10 bases of the junction unmatched. The CDR3 sequence is 13 residues long. As DNA, the CDR3 is TGTGCCTCCAGGACAGGGGGGACTCGCGAGCAGTACTTC. This encodes CASRTGGTREQYF.

The chain employs TRBV7-2 and TRBJ2-3; no clear D. V was pared by 5 bases and J by 3 bases, with 6 bases between. From germline, CDR1 is SGHTA and CDR2 FQGNSA. The length of the CDR3 is 12 residues. The CDR3 DNA reads TGTGCCAGCAGCACTCGAACAGATACGCAGTATTTT. It specifies CASSTRTDTQYF. The full variable domain, rest sourced from reference TRBV7-2 and TRBJ2-3, is GAGVSQSPSNKVTEKGKDVELRCDPISGHTALYWYRQSLGQGLEFLIYFQGNSAPDKSGLPSDRFSAERTGGSVSTLTIQRTQQEDSAVYLCASSTRTDTQYFGPGTRLTVL.

This clone showed up just once. The rearrangement uses TRBV5-1 and TRBJ1-2, with 11 bases aligning to TRBD1. V lost 1 base, J lost 9 bases, and 5 bases stayed unmatched. Germline loops: CDR1 SGHRS, CDR2 YFSETQ. CDR3 length equals 14 residues. Here the CDR3 reads CASSLPGTGGSYTF. The CDR3 coding sequence is TGCGCCAGCAGCTTGCCCGGGACAGGGGGGAGCTACACCTTC.

The chain employs TRBV19 and TRBJ2-7; 7 positions match TRBD1. Germline V lookup: CDR1 LNHDA, CDR2 SQIVND (reference sequence). The junction had 10 bases not matched to a gene; V was cut back by 5 bases and J by 6 bases. The CDR3 spans 14 residues. CDR3 DNA: TGTGCCAGTAGTGCTGCGAGGGGGCGAGGCGAGCAGTACTTC. This gives the protein CASSAARGRGEQYF.

This clone was seen more than once but under ten times. The rearrangement uses TRBV21-1 and TRBJ2-7; the D call TRBD1 from the table was never checked on the DNA. TRBV21-1 is shown as a pseudogene. The CDR3 sequence is 14 residues long. DNA for the CDR3: TGTGCCAGCAGCAAAGAGGGGGCCCCCGGCGAGCAGTACTTC. It codes for CASSKEGAPGEQYF.

The rearrangement uses TRBV13 and TRBJ2-7, with D tentatively TRBD1 (5 bases). This CDR3 has 12 residues. V gave up 5 bases and J gave up 2 bases, with 7 bases separating them. From germline, CDR1 is PRHDT and CDR2 FYEKMQ (reference sequence). CDR3 loop: CASSGHTYEQYF. In nucleotides, the CDR3 is TGTGCCAGCAGCGGACATACCTACGAGCAGTACTTC.

This clone was recorded only once. The chain couples TRBV30 to TRBJ2-7; 10 bases are shared with TRBD1. J lost 4 bases, V lost 0 bases, and 6 bases had no gene match. The CDR3 runs 15 residues. From germline, CDR1 is GTSNPN and CDR2 SVGIG (reference sequence). The CDR3 loop is CAWSVPGQGRYEQYF. As DNA, the CDR3 is TGTGCCTGGAGTGTGCCGGGACAGGGGCGATACGAGCAGTACTTC.

The rearrangement uses TRBV7-9 and TRBJ2-1, with TRBD2 matching 8 bases. This CDR3 region has 16 residues. V gave up 6 bases and J gave up 4 bases; unmatched junction bases: 11. Germline V gives CDR1 SEHNR, CDR2 FQNEAQ (reference sequence). The CDR3 DNA sequence: TGTGCCAGCAGTCCACCCGGGGGGGCTTTGTACAATGAGCAGTTCTTC. This gives the protein CASSPPGGALYNEQFF. The full variable domain, completed using reference TRBV7-9 and TRBJ2-1, is DTGVSQNPRHKITKRGQNVTFRCDPISEHNRLYWYRQTLGQGPEFLTYFQNEAQLEKSRLLSDRFSAERPKGSFSTLEIQRTEQGDSAMYLCASSPPGGALYNEQFFGPGTRLTVL.

This chain uses TRBV6-5 with TRBJ1-6; no firm D call. The CDR3 totals 12 residues. V dropped 5 bases and J dropped 14 bases, with 13 bases sitting between them. Germline CDR1 MNHEY, CDR2 SVGAGI. The CDR3 loop is CASSDRERALHF. CDR3 coding DNA: TGTGCCAGCAGTGACCGGGAACGAGCCCTCCACTTT.

The chain employs TRBV6-4 and TRBJ2-1, with TRBD2 as a possible D gene (6 bases). Trimming stripped 3 bases from V and 6 bases from J, with 15 bases between. CDR1 and CDR2 from the germline V gene are MRHNA and SNTAGT. The CDR3 is made up of 15 amino acids. For the CDR3, the DNA is TGTGCCAGCAGTGAAGCACTAGCCCCAGGCAATGAGCAGTTCTTC. Its translation: CASSEALAPGNEQFF.